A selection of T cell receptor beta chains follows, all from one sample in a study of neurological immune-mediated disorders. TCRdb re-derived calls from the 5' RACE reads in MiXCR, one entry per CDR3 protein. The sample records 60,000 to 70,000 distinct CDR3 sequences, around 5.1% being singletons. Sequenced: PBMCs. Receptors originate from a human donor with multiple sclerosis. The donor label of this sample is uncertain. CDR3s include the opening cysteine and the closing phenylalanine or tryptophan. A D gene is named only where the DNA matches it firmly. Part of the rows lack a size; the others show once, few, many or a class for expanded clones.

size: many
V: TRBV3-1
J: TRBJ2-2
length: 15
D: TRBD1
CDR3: CASSHPGTDDGELFF
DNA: TGTGCCAGCAGCCACCCCGGGACAGACGACGGGGAGCTGTTTTTT

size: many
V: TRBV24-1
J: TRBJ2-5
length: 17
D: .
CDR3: CATSDLLAGPPAETQYF
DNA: TGTGCCACCAGTGATTTGCTCGCCGGCCCCCCGGCGGAGACCCAGTACTTC

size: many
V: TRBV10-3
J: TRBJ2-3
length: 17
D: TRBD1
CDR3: CAISGRGSGQGPDTQYF
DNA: TGTGCCATCAGTGGGAGGGGTTCGGGACAGGGCCCAGATACGCAGTATTTT

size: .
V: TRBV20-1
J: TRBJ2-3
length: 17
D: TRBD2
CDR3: CSASRGGSGGPTDTQYF
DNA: TGCAGTGCTAGTAGAGGGGGTAGCGGGGGGCCCACAGATACGCAGTATTTT

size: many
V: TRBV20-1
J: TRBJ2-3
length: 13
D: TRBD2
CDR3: CSAELAAGDTQYF
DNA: TGCAGTGCTGAACTAGCGGCTGGTGATACGCAGTATTTT

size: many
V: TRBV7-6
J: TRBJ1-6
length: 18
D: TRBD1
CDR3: CASSLSWTGSSYNSPLHF
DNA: TGTGCCAGCAGCTTAAGCTGGACAGGGAGCTCCTATAATTCACCCCTCCACTTT

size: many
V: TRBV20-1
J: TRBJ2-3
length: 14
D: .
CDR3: CSASRGHPADTQYF
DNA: TGCAGTGCATCTAGGGGACACCCGGCAGATACGCAGTATTTT

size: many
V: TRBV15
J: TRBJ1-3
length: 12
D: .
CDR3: CATSIDRNTIYF
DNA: TGTGCCACCAGCATCGACCGAAACACCATATATTTT

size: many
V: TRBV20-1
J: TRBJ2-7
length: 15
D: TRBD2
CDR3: CSARGGTSGGHEQYF
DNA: TGCAGTGCTAGAGGTGGGACTAGCGGAGGCCACGAGCAGTACTTC

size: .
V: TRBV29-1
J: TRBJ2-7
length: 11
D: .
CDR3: CSVGTGESQYF
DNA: TGCAGCGTTGGGACCGGAGAGAGTCAGTACTTC

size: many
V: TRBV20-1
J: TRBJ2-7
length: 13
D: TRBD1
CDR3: CSATQGAWTEQYF
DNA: TGCAGTGCTACACAGGGGGCGTGGACCGAGCAGTACTTC

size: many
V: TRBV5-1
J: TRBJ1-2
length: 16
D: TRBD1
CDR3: CASRRVPPTGEVGYTF
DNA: TGCGCCAGCAGAAGAGTGCCCCCGACAGGGGAGGTTGGCTACACCTTC

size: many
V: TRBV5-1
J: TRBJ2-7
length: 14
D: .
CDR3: CASSSTASSYEQYF
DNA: TGCGCCAGCAGCTCCACCGCGAGCTCCTACGAGCAGTACTTC

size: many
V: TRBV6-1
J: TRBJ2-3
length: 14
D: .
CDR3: CASSEWGIIDTQYF
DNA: TGTGCCAGCAGTGAATGGGGCATAATAGATACGCAGTATTTT

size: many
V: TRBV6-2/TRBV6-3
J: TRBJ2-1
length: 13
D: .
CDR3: CASSTGVYNEQFF
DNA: TGTGCCAGCAGTACTGGGGTCTACAATGAGCAGTTCTTC

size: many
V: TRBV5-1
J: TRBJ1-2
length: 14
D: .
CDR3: CASSFGQSFYGYTF
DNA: TGCGCCAGCAGCTTCGGACAGTCCTTTTATGGCTACACCTTC

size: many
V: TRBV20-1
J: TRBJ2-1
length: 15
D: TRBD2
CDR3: CSARDLLAGRNEQFF
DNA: TGCAGTGCTAGAGATCTACTAGCGGGGAGGAATGAGCAGTTCTTC

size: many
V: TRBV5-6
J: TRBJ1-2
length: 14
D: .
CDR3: CASSQILDNYGYTF
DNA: TGTGCCAGCAGCCAGATTTTGGATAACTATGGCTACACCTTC

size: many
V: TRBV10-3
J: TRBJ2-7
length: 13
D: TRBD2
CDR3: CAISVGLAGTSYF
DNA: TGTGCCATCAGTGTGGGACTAGCGGGCACCTCCTACTTC

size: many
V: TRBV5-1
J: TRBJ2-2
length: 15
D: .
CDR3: CASSQDSPVTGELFF
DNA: TGCGCCAGCAGCCAAGACTCGCCCGTCACCGGGGAGCTGTTTTTT

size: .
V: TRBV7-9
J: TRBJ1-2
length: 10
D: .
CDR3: CASSADGYTF
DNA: TGTGCCAGCAGCGCGGATGGCTACACCTTC

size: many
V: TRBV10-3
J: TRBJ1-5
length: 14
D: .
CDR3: CAISEWAGNQPQHF
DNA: TGTGCCATCAGTGAGTGGGCAGGCAATCAGCCCCAGCATTTT

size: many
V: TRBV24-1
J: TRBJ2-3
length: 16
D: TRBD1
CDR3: CATSDPEGQDTDTQYF
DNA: TGTGCCACCAGCGATCCCGAGGGACAGGACACAGATACGCAGTATTTT

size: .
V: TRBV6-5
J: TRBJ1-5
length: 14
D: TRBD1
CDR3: CASREGGAGQPQHF
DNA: TGTGCCTCCCGAGAAGGGGGCGCGGGTCAGCCCCAGCATTTT

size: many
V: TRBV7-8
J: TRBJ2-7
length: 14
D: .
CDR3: CASSWDINFYEQYF
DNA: TGTGCCAGCAGTTGGGACATAAATTTCTACGAGCAGTACTTC

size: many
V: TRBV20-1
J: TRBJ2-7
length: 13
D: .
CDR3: CSASLAVPYEQYF
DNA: TGCAGTGCTAGTCTGGCGGTACCCTACGAGCAGTACTTC

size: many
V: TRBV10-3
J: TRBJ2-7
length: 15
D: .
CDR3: CAIRKGGALISEQYF
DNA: TGTGCCATCAGAAAGGGGGGGGCGCTTATAAGCGAGCAGTACTTC

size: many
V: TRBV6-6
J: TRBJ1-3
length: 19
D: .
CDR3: CAILASAEDARNSGNTIYF
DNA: TGTGCCATTTTAGCTTCCGCAGAGGACGCCCGGAACTCTGGAAACACCATATATTTT

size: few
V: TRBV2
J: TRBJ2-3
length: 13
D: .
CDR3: CAKEVIRADTQYF
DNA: TGTGCCAAAGAGGTGATAAGGGCAGATACGCAGTATTTT